This T cell receptor (beta chain) was recorded in a study of cytomegalovirus exposure and HLA in healthy donors. Notes on the study in general: Cytomegalovirus status, reportedly, was diagnosed with high specificity and sensitivity by the classifier. In a later analysis, TCR beta V- and J-gene trimming was associated with a missense DCLRE1C variant.

CDR1 is SGHNT and CDR2 is YYREEE in the germline V gene (reference sequence). V lost 1 base and J lost 5; bases outside the gene matches: 8. The CDR3 consists of 15 residues. 60 Vbeta and 13 Jbeta primers were used in PCR. The method was immunoSEQ multiplex PCR; TCRdb's version includes in-frame clones alone and lacks a portion of them. The sample holds around 110,000 clones, 75% seen once. On this clone: No antigen is known for it.

Sequenced material: PBMCs. The TCR sequence derives from a woman in her late teens or twenties in good health and CMV-seronegative. The chain is built from TRBV5-4 and TRBJ1-1; 7 bases are a match to TRBD1. Here the CDR3 DNA reads TGTGCCAGCAGCTTGATATCAGGGGGTCAGACTGAAGCTTTCTTT. This sequence encodes CASSLISGGQTEAFF.